This passage covers 25 T cell receptor beta chains from one sample sequenced in a study of shared clonotypes between healthy human individuals. The data were produced by immunoSEQ multiplex PCR, yet TCRdb's version contains in-frame clones alone and is incomplete. The repertoire has approximately 2.1 million clones, more than 80% of them found once; the top ten carry under 0.45%. Sequenced sample: naive CD4+ T cells from PBMCs. Subset of the sample: CD45RA+ positively selected. All receptors come from a man between 18 and 35 years old in good health. Some clones in this sample may be carry-over from other donors' samples.

In this sample, this clone turned up once. V usage is TRBV18 and J usage is TRBJ2-7; perhaps D is TRBD1 or TRBD2 (5 bases each). The CDR3 is 14 amino acids. V dropped 4 bases and J dropped 1 base, with 11 bases sitting between them. CDR1 KGHSH and CDR2 LQKENI come from the germline V gene. The CDR3 loop reads CASSQGSGSYEQYF. The CDR3 coding sequence is TGTGCCAGCTCACAGGGGAGCGGTTCCTACGAGCAGTACTTC.

The CDR3 here is CASSLRPRLGDTQYF. As DNA, the CDR3 is TGTGCCAGCAGCTTGCGCCCCAGACTCGGAGATACGCAGTATTTT. The genes are TRBV7-2 and TRBJ2-3; unclear D gene. V was shortened by 3 bases and J by 5 bases, with 15 bases between the two germline ends. From germline, CDR1 is SGHTA and CDR2 FQGNSA. The CDR3 sequence is 15 residues long. The full variable domain, its missing parts supplied by reference TRBV7-2 and TRBJ2-3, is GAGVSQSPSNKVTEKGKDVELRCDPISGHTALYWYRQSLGQGLEFLIYFQGNSAPDKSGLPSDRFSAERTGGSVSTLTIQRTQQEDSAVYLCASSLRPRLGDTQYFGPGTRLTVL.

Only one count was recorded for this clone. This chain joins TRBV4-2 and TRBJ2-1; D perhaps matches TRBD2 (5 bases). The CDR3 contains 15 residues. In germline, CDR1 is LGHNA, CDR2 YNFKEQ. Trimming stripped 0 bases from V and 5 bases from J, with 11 bases between. The CDR3 nucleotides are TGTGCCAGCAGCCAAGATCTAGCCTTAGACAATGAGCAGTTCTTC. Amino acid sequence: CASSQDLALDNEQFF.

A single count supports this clone. The gene calls are TRBV7-9 and TRBJ2-3; D unresolved. The CDR3 loop spans 13 amino acids. Germline CDR1 reads SEHNR; CDR2 reads FQNEAQ (reference sequence). The germline V and J ends were trimmed by 2 bases and 8 bases, with 11 bases remaining between them. Here the CDR3 reads CASSLLSDGTQYF. Here the CDR3 DNA reads TGTGCCAGCAGCTTATTATCGGATGGTACGCAGTATTTT.

The V call is TRBV4-1, the J call TRBJ2-7, with D perhaps TRBD1 (6 bases). Looked up from germline, CDR1 is MGHRA and CDR2 is YSYEKL. CDR3 length equals 15 residues. Trimming stripped 1 base from V and 2 bases from J, with 12 bases between. The CDR3 region is CASSQVGQLTYEQYF. The CDR3 DNA follows: TGCGCCAGCAGCCAAGTAGGACAGCTCACCTACGAGCAGTACTTC.

V and J are TRBV6-6 and TRBJ2-7; D is unclear. Trimming removed 4 bases at V and 3 bases at J, with 10 bases between. The CDR3 loop spans 13 amino acids. The germline gives CDR1 MNHNY, CDR2 SVGAGI (reference sequence). CDR3 sequence reads: CASSSTQFYEQYF. The CDR3 coding sequence is TGTGCCAGCAGTTCTACACAATTCTACGAGCAGTACTTC.

The rearrangement uses TRBV5-1 and TRBJ2-7, with 10 bases lining up with TRBD1. V was pared by 2 bases and J by 6 bases, with 11 bases of the junction left unmatched. CDR1 and CDR2 from the germline V gene are SGHRS and YFSETQ. CDR3 length: 16 residues. DNA for the CDR3: TGCGCCAGCAGCTTACTGACAGGGGGCAATATGGGCGAGCAGTACTTC. Its protein is CASSLLTGGNMGEQYF. Looking up the rest from reference TRBV5-1 and TRBJ2-7 gives the full variable domain: KAGVTQTPRYLIKTRGQQVTLSCSPISGHRSVSWYQQTPGQGLQFLFEYFSETQRNKGNFPGRFSGRQFSNSRSEMNVSTLELGDSALYLCASSLLTGGNMGEQYFGPGTRLTVT.

This chain joins TRBV5-1 and TRBJ1-1; 7 positions match TRBD1. Looked up from germline, CDR1 is SGHRS and CDR2 is YFSETQ. The CDR3 spans 14 residues. V shed 0 bases and J 6 bases; nucleotides not matched to a gene: 5. This CDR3 is CASSLGDRGAEAFF. The CDR3, as DNA: TGCGCCAGCAGCTTGGGGGACAGAGGCGCTGAAGCTTTCTTT. Full variable domain (outside the CDR3, taken from reference TRBV5-1 and TRBJ1-1): KAGVTQTPRYLIKTRGQQVTLSCSPISGHRSVSWYQQTPGQGLQFLFEYFSETQRNKGNFPGRFSGRQFSNSRSEMNVSTLELGDSALYLCASSLGDRGAEAFFGQGTRLTVV.

The chain recombines TRBV28 with TRBJ1-1; TRBD1 matches 7 bases. Germline V gives CDR1 MDHEN, CDR2 SYDVKM. V lost 5 bases and J lost 0; bases outside the gene matches: 6. CDR3 length equals 15 residues. The CDR3, as DNA: TGTGCCAGCAGTCAAGGGGGCGCGTTGAACACTGAAGCTTTCTTT. Protein sequence: CASSQGGALNTEAFF.

The sample holds a few counts of this clone. The chain uses TRBV27 and TRBJ1-5, with 8 bases identical to TRBD1. This CDR3 is 14 amino acids long. In germline, CDR1 is MNHEY, CDR2 SMNVEV (reference sequence). After removal of 6 bases from V and 7 bases from J, the junction contained 8 bases not matched to a gene. The CDR3 loop reads CASSFDRGRQPQHF. The DNA for the CDR3 is TGTGCCAGCAGCTTCGACAGGGGAAGACAGCCCCAGCATTTT.

The rearrangement joins TRBV14 to TRBJ2-7; TRBD1 matches at 11 bases. The germline CDR1 and CDR2 sequences are SGHDN and FVKESK. The CDR3 spans 14 residues. J gave up 5 bases and V 4 bases, and 4 bases lay outside the gene matches. The CDR3 DNA follows: TGTGCCAGCAGCCGCCGGGACAGGGGGAACGAGCAGTACTTC. The encoded protein is CASSRRDRGNEQYF.

The rearrangement joins TRBV6-5 to TRBJ1-2; TRBD1 matches at 7 bases. V shed 6 bases, J shed 2 bases, and the junction held 3 bases outside the gene matches. This CDR3 has 13 amino acids. Germline values: CDR1 MNHEY, CDR2 SVGAGI. The CDR3 sequence is CASRKTGNYGYTF. The CDR3 region has the DNA TGTGCCAGCAGAAAGACAGGGAACTATGGCTACACCTTC.

This clone has more than one count but fewer than ten. The chain carries TRBV28 and TRBJ1-1; 7 bases map to TRBD1. V was clipped by 11 bases and J by 4 bases; unmatched bases: 4. The germline CDR1 and CDR2 sequences are MDHEN and SYDVKM. The CDR3 covers 11 residues. The CDR3 spells CAAQGVTEAFF. The CDR3 DNA is TGTGCCGCCCAGGGGGTCACTGAAGCTTTCTTT. Supplemented by reference TRBV28 and TRBJ1-1, the full variable domain reads DVKVTQSSRYLVKRTGEKVFLECVQDMDHENMFWYRQDPGLGLRLIYFSYDVKMKEKGDIPEGYSVSREKKERFSLILESASTNQTSMYLCAAQGVTEAFFGQGTRLTVV.

About this clone itself: The sample has other DNA sequences that encode this CDR3 too. The chain couples TRBV5-1 to TRBJ2-1, with TRBD2 matching 8 bases. Trimming took 2 bases from V and 4 from J; bases not matched to a gene: 5. The CDR3 contains 15 residues. Per the germline V gene, CDR1 is SGHRS and CDR2 is YFSETQ. The CDR3 sequence is CASSFLAGSYNEQFF. For the CDR3, the DNA is TGCGCCAGCAGCTTTCTAGCGGGTTCGTACAATGAGCAGTTCTTC.

This clone has ten or more counts. This chain connects TRBV28 to TRBJ2-4, with TRBD1 matching over 11 bases. This CDR3 has 16 amino acids. Germline loops: CDR1 MDHEN, CDR2 SYDVKM. Trimming took 1 base from V and 3 from J; bases not matched to a gene: 2. The CDR3 spells CASSLSGTGGKNIQYF. CDR3 coding DNA: TGTGCCAGCAGTTTATCCGGGACAGGGGGCAAAAACATTCAGTACTTC.

This chain joins TRBV15 and TRBJ1-5, with D maybe TRBD1 (5 bases). The CDR3 is made up of 15 amino acids. The germline V and J ends were trimmed by 0 bases and 4 bases, with 10 bases remaining between them. Germline V lookup: CDR1 LNHNV, CDR2 YYDKDF (reference sequence). In DNA form, the CDR3 reads TGTGCCACCAGCAGAGATGGGGCAGGGAATCAGCCCCAGCATTTT. This encodes CATSRDGAGNQPQHF.

The gene calls are TRBV27 and TRBJ1-2; D unresolved. CDR1 MNHEY and CDR2 SMNVEV come from the germline V gene (reference sequence). Trimming took 2 bases from V and 8 from J, leaving 15 bases between them. The CDR3 spans 14 residues. The CDR3 region has the DNA TGTGCCAGCAGTTTAATATGGCCCGTTGGGGGCTACACCTTC. Translated, it gives CASSLIWPVGGYTF.

As regards this clone: Other DNA sequences within the sample encode an identical CDR3. The V and J genes are TRBV27 and TRBJ1-5; D is unclear. V dropped 8 bases and J dropped 4 bases, with 6 bases sitting between them. The CDR3 consists of 11 residues. CDR1 and CDR2 (germline): MNHEY, SMNVEV (reference sequence). The CDR3 region has the DNA TGTGCCAGCGGGTATAATCAGCCCCAGCATTTT. Protein: CASGYNQPQHF.

This clone occurred once. The chain uses TRBV29-1 and TRBJ1-1; D is undetermined. Germline values: CDR1 SQVTM, CDR2 ANQGSEA. The ends were cut back, 7 bases at V and 2 bases at J, with 11 bases in the middle. The CDR3 runs 12 residues. The CDR3 DNA is TGCAGCGCCGACATACTAAACACTGAAGCTTTCTTT. It encodes CSADILNTEAFF. Filled out from reference TRBV29-1 and TRBJ1-1, the complete variable domain reads SAVISQKPSRDICQRGTSLTIQCQVDSQVTMMFWYRQQPGQSLTLIATANQGSEATYESGFVIDKFPISRPNLTFSTLTVSNMSPEDSSIYLCSADILNTEAFFGQGTRLTVV.

The gene calls are TRBV18 and TRBJ2-7; the D gene is possibly TRBD2 (6 bases). Per the germline V gene, CDR1 is KGHSH and CDR2 is LQKENI. CDR3 length equals 15 residues. The V gene lost 5 bases and the J gene lost 4 bases, with 18 bases spanning the gap. The CDR3 spells CASSSPSGSEYEQYF. The CDR3 nucleotides are TGTGCCAGCTCATCCCCCTCCGGGAGTGAGTACGAGCAGTACTTC.

This chain joins TRBV2 and TRBJ2-3, with 8 bases fitting TRBD1. Germline-derived CDR1 and CDR2 are SNHLY and FYNNEI. V was clipped by 6 bases and J by 4 bases; unmatched bases: 6. The CDR3 has 14 residues. CDR3 coding DNA: TGTGCCAGCAGGCCAACAGGGGGGTCAGATACGCAGTATTTT. Translating it yields CASRPTGGSDTQYF.

This clone was recorded only once. The chain is built from TRBV7-3 and TRBJ2-3; maybe TRBD1 (5 bases). Trimming took off 6 bases at V and 4 bases at J, with 11 bases between the two ends. This CDR3 has 13 amino acids. Germline CDR1 SGHTA, CDR2 FQGTGA. The CDR3 DNA is TGTGCCAGCAGGCAGACAGTTCCAGATACGCAGTATTTT. As protein: CASRQTVPDTQYF.

The V call is TRBV2, the J call TRBJ2-7; D is tentatively TRBD1 or TRBD2 (6 bases each). CDR3 size: 14 residues. Trimming cost V 7 bases and J 2 bases, with 15 bases left between them. From germline, CDR1 is SNHLY and CDR2 FYNNEI. Here the CDR3 reads CASTEGGSAYEQYF. The CDR3 coding sequence is TGTGCCAGCACCGAGGGGGGAAGTGCCTACGAGCAGTACTTC.

This chain joins TRBV4-2 and TRBJ1-1, with D maybe TRBD1 (5 bases). CDR3 length equals 15 residues. Germline CDR1 and CDR2: LGHNA and YNFKEQ. V was trimmed by 0 bases and J by 5 bases, leaving 13 bases between them. The CDR3 DNA sequence: TGTGCCAGCAGCCAAGATGGGACCCCGAGTACTGAAGCTTTCTTT. Protein sequence: CASSQDGTPSTEAFF.

The V gene is TRBV6-1, the J gene TRBJ2-7; perhaps TRBD2 as D (5 bases). The CDR3 covers 12 residues. The V end was cut by 5 bases, the J end by 4 bases, with 9 bases between. Germline CDR1 and CDR2: MNHNS and SASEGT. CDR3 sequence: CASSYRGYEQYF. The CDR3 nucleotides read TGTGCCAGCAGTTATCGGGGATACGAGCAGTACTTC.